One and the same sample provided the 21 T cell receptor beta chains below, sequenced in a study of blood T cell repertoires in COVID-19. Measured with immunoSEQ multiplex PCR; TCRdb has only the in-frame clones, and not every one. The sample carries 150,000 or so clones, around 87% recorded once. The sample comprised peripheral blood. Receptor source: a man aged 18 to 30 with COVID-19, enrolled during active disease.

The chain combines TRBV7-2 with TRBJ2-7; TRBD1 is a possible D gene (6 bases). CDR3 length equals 15 residues. Germline V gene lookup returns CDR1 SGHTA and CDR2 FQGNSA. Deletions cut 5 bases from V and 3 bases from J, with 17 bases between. The CDR3 nucleotides read TGTGCCAGCAGCCTCCTGCCCGGGACATACTACGAGCAGTACTTC. This gives the protein CASSLLPGTYYEQYF.

The genes are TRBV28 and TRBJ1-2, with a weak D call TRBD1 (5 bases). Germline V gene lookup returns CDR1 MDHEN and CDR2 SYDVKM. Between the trimmed V and J ends, which lost 5 bases and 2 bases, there was a span of 12 bases. The length of the CDR3 is 14 residues. The CDR3 region has the DNA TGTGCCAGCAGTGTACAAGGGGTCAACTATGGCTACACCTTC. Protein: CASSVQGVNYGYTF.

This rearrangement joins TRBV7-2 to TRBJ2-5; TRBD1 matches at 7 bases. The CDR3 is 15 amino acids. Germline lookup yields CDR1 SGHTA and CDR2 FQGNSA. The trim removed 4 bases at V and 3 bases at J, leaving 8 bases unmatched. CDR3 in DNA: TGTGCCAGCAGCTCTCCAGGGGGACCCGAAGAGACCCAGTACTTC. Its translation: CASSSPGGPEETQYF. Full variable domain (outside the CDR3, taken from reference TRBV7-2 and TRBJ2-5): GAGVSQSPSNKVTEKGKDVELRCDPISGHTALYWYRQSLGQGLEFLIYFQGNSAPDKSGLPSDRFSAERTGGSVSTLTIQRTQQEDSAVYLCASSSPGGPEETQYFGPGTRLLVL.

V gene TRBV7-2 combines with J gene TRBJ2-4, with a tentative D call TRBD2 (6 bases). This CDR3 comprises 15 residues. V was shortened by 4 bases and J by 8 bases, with 18 bases between the two germline ends. CDR1 is SGHTA, CDR2 FQGNSA, per germline. CDR3 loop: CASSSIPNQRDIQYF. CDR3 DNA sequence: TGTGCCAGCAGCTCAATCCCCAATCAGCGGGACATTCAGTACTTC.

The rearrangement joins TRBV27 to TRBJ2-6; 11 bases line up with TRBD1. Looked up from germline, CDR1 is MNHEY and CDR2 is SMNVEV (reference sequence). V trimming: 8 bases; J trimming: 0 bases; junction bases outside the gene matches: 3. The CDR3 runs to 16 residues. CDR3 amino acids: CASLGQGASGANVLTF. The CDR3 bases are TGTGCCAGCCTTGGACAGGGGGCCTCTGGGGCCAACGTCCTGACTTTC.

This rearrangement joins TRBV9 to TRBJ1-2, with D perhaps TRBD1 (5 bases). The CDR3 length is 12 residues. Per the germline V gene, CDR1 is SGDLS and CDR2 is YYNGEE. Trimming took off 3 bases at V and 8 bases at J, with 11 bases between the two ends. The CDR3 nucleotides are TGTGCCAGCAGCGCTGGGGGGGACGGCTACACCTTC. Protein sequence: CASSAGGDGYTF.

The chain uses TRBV5-6 and TRBJ2-7; 7 nucleotides align to TRBD1. In germline, CDR1 is SGHDT, CDR2 YYEEEE. The CDR3 runs 14 residues. V trimming: 0 bases; J trimming: 6 bases; junction bases outside the gene matches: 6. Here the CDR3 DNA reads TGTGCCAGCAGCTTGGGAGGGGGCGCATCCGAGCAGTACTTC. Encoded protein: CASSLGGGASEQYF.

The chain is built from TRBV11-2 and TRBJ1-1; D may be TRBD1 (6 bases). This CDR3 is built from 15 residues. Trimming removed 5 bases at V and 0 bases at J, with 13 bases between. CDR1 is SGHAT and CDR2 is FQNNGV in the germline V gene. The CDR3 DNA reads TGTGCCAGCAGCGCCAGACAGGATTTGAACACTGAAGCTTTCTTT. Protein product: CASSARQDLNTEAFF.

The chain has TRBV6-5 and TRBJ2-1; TRBD2 matches 12 bases. The CDR3 runs to 15 residues. Germline CDR1 is MNHEY and CDR2 is SVGAGI. The junction had 12 bases not matched to a gene; V was cut back by 5 bases and J by 13 bases. This CDR3 reads CASSRAAGTSGRQFF. Here the CDR3 DNA reads TGTGCCAGCAGTCGAGCCGCCGGGACTAGCGGGCGACAGTTCTTC.

This clone was recorded once. The V call is TRBV6-1, the J call TRBJ2-1, with D perhaps matching TRBD2 (5 bases). Deletions cut 1 base from V and 7 bases from J, with 14 bases between. The CDR3 consists of 15 residues. CDR1 and CDR2 (germline): MNHNS, SASEGT. CDR3 DNA: TGTGCCAGCAGTGAAGGCAGTCAAACGGGGAATGAGCAGTTCTTC. This codes for CASSEGSQTGNEQFF.

Details on this clone: A read error may produce the germline difference seen at one junction end. The chain joins TRBV4-1 to TRBJ1-4; 7 bases fit TRBD1. Germline values: CDR1 MGHRA, CDR2 YSYEKL. The CDR3 loop spans 15 amino acids. The CDR3 region is CASSQRGRYEEKLLF. CDR3 coding DNA: TGCGCCAGCAGCCAAAGGGGGCGATACGAGGAAAAACTGCTTTTT.

V is TRBV7-2 and J is TRBJ1-5; no firm D call. The CDR3 is 16 residues long. Germline-derived CDR1 and CDR2 are SGHTA and FQGNSA. V was clipped by 5 bases and J by 0 bases, with 14 bases between them. The CDR3 is CASSQGSLYSNQPQHF. The CDR3 region has the DNA TGTGCCAGCAGCCAAGGGAGCCTCTATAGCAATCAGCCCCAGCATTTT.

V gene TRBV10-3 combines with J gene TRBJ2-7; 7 positions match TRBD1. Looked up from germline, CDR1 is ENHRY and CDR2 is SYGVKD. The CDR3 runs 14 residues. V trimming: 8 bases; J trimming: 3 bases; junction bases outside the gene matches: 10. CDR3 in amino acids: CAIGKETGFYEQYF. DNA for the CDR3: TGTGCCATCGGCAAGGAGACAGGGTTCTACGAGCAGTACTTC.

The J gene is TRBJ2-4, the V gene TRBV6-2 or TRBV6-3; D is undetermined. V lost 5 bases and J lost 0, with 8 bases in between. This CDR3 has 14 amino acids. Germline-derived CDR1 and CDR2 are MNHEY and SVGEGT. CDR3 coding DNA: TGTGCCAGCAGTCCCTCGGGAGCCAAAAACATTCAGTACTTC. Translation: CASSPSGAKNIQYF.

The rearrangement joins TRBV9 to TRBJ2-2; D possibly corresponds to TRBD1 (5 bases). Germline lookup yields CDR1 SGDLS and CDR2 YYNGEE. This CDR3 has 15 amino acids. V lost 1 base and J 1 base, leaving 8 bases between the germline ends. The CDR3: CASSVLGQNTGELFF. The CDR3 coding sequence is TGTGCCAGCAGCGTACTAGGACAGAACACCGGGGAGCTGTTTTTT.

The J gene is TRBJ1-6, the V gene TRBV25-1, with D possibly TRBD1 on 5 matching bases. This CDR3 is 13 amino acids long. The V gene lost 7 bases and the J gene lost 10 bases, with 14 bases spanning the gap. Germline V gene sequence: CDR1 MGHDK, CDR2 SYGVNS. CDR3 DNA: TGTGCCAGCACCGCGGGACTCGGATCACCCCTCCACTTT. Its translation is CASTAGLGSPLHF.

This clone was detected a few times. Distinct nucleotide sequences in the sample also encode this CDR3. The chain uses TRBV11-3 and TRBJ2-1, with D possibly TRBD2 on 5 matching bases. Germline-derived CDR1 and CDR2 are SGHNT and YENEEA. Trimming removed 1 base at V and 10 bases at J, with 11 bases between. The CDR3 totals 13 residues. The CDR3 DNA reads as TGTGCCAGCAGCTTAGGTCGAGGCGGGGAGCAGTTCTTC. This gives the protein CASSLGRGGEQFF.

As DNA, the CDR3 is TGTGCCTGGATCGGGGGGCCTGGCTACACCTTC. It specifies CAWIGGPGYTF. The chain recombines TRBV30 with TRBJ1-2; D may be TRBD1 (6 bases). Trimming removed 4 bases from V and 7 bases from J, with 10 bases in between. The CDR3 sequence is 11 residues long. From germline, CDR1 is GTSNPN and CDR2 SVGIG (reference sequence).

The gene calls are TRBV28 and TRBJ2-1; a possible D gene is TRBD2 (6 bases). The CDR3 consists of 14 residues. Trimming removed 2 bases at V and 8 bases at J, with 13 bases between. Germline CDR1 MDHEN, CDR2 SYDVKM. The CDR3 bases are TGTGCCAGCAGTTTAACCCCAGCGGGCTATGAGCAGTTCTTC. Residues: CASSLTPAGYEQFF.

This sequence joins TRBV13 and TRBJ2-1; a weak D match, TRBD2 (6 bases). CDR1 and CDR2 from the germline V gene are PRHDT and FYEKMQ (reference sequence). With 5 bases removed from V and 7 bases from J, the gap between germline ends came to 15 bases. This CDR3 has 14 residues. The CDR3 DNA reads TGTGCCAGCAGCCTACCTAGTGGAGGGAATGAGCAGTTCTTC. This translates into CASSLPSGGNEQFF. Looking up the rest from reference TRBV13 and TRBJ2-1 gives the full variable domain: AAGVIQSPRHLIKEKRETATLKCYPIPRHDTVYWYQQGPGQDPQFLISFYEKMQSDKGSIPDRFSAQQFSDYHSELNMSSLELGDSALYFCASSLPSGGNEQFFGPGTRLTVL.

This clone has only one observation. The chain couples TRBV4-3 to TRBJ2-3; TRBD1 might be the D (5 bases). Germline V CDR1 and CDR2: LGHNA, YSLEER. The CDR3 contains 17 residues. V was pared by 4 bases and J by 0 bases, with 17 bases between. The CDR3 region is CASSPHKGASSTDTQYF. The DNA for the CDR3 is TGCGCCAGCAGCCCCCACAAAGGGGCCTCTAGCACAGATACGCAGTATTTT.